Below are 13 T cell receptor beta chains sequenced from a single sample in a study of T-cell memory formation after mild COVID-19. TCRdb independently ran MiXCR on the 5' RACE reads; one entry per CDR3 protein. The sample includes 150,000 or so distinct CDR3 sequences, roughly 31% seen only once; the top ten take around 12%. The source material was PBMCs or a T cell subset sorted from them (not recorded which). The receptors come from an adult woman who had mild COVID-19 (a few samples of this study predate the infection). Cell type and time point are not known.

This clonotype was counted only a few times. V and J are TRBV12-3 or TRBV12-4 and TRBJ1-1, with 7 bases matching TRBD1. V lost 6 bases to trimming and J lost 6 bases; unmatched junction nucleotides: 7. This CDR3 is built from 13 residues. The CDR3 loop is CASSRDRVSEAFF. The CDR3 region has the DNA TGTGCCAGCAGCCGAGACAGGGTGTCTGAAGCTTTCTTT.

V usage is TRBV5-1 and J usage is TRBJ2-6; D remains unclear. Trimming took off 0 bases at V and 4 bases at J, with 5 bases between the two ends. CDR3 size: 14 residues. The germline V gene has CDR1 SGHRS and CDR2 YFSETQ. The CDR3 nucleotides are TGCGCCAGCAGCTTGGATACCGGGGCCAACGTCCTGACTTTC. Protein product: CASSLDTGANVLTF.

V usage is TRBV12-3 or TRBV12-4 and J usage is TRBJ1-5; perhaps TRBD1 as D (6 bases). CDR3 length equals 13 residues. Trimming left V 6 bases short and J 3 bases short, with 9 bases between. The DNA for the CDR3 is TGTGCCAGCAGATGGACAGACAATCAGCCCCAGCATTTT. It translates to CASRWTDNQPQHF.

The chain carries TRBV20-1 and TRBJ1-2; TRBD1 agrees at 7 bases. There are 14 residues in the CDR3. Germline lookup yields CDR1 DFQATT and CDR2 SNEGSKA (reference sequence). J gave up 6 bases and V 3 bases, and 10 bases lay outside the gene matches. The DNA of the CDR3 is TGCAGTGCTAGGGCCGGCAGGGGGAGAGATGGCTACACCTTC. Its translation is CSARAGRGRDGYTF.

V usage is TRBV5-6 and J usage is TRBJ2-5; 16 positions agree with TRBD2. V was pared by 3 bases and J by 4 bases, with 6 bases of the junction left unmatched. The CDR3 extends over 17 amino acids. Germline V lookup: CDR1 SGHDT, CDR2 YYEEEE. The CDR3: CASSYPGTSGRGETQYF. As DNA, the CDR3 is TGTGCCAGCAGCTACCCCGGGACTAGCGGGAGGGGAGAGACCCAGTACTTC.

This clonotype was observed at least ten times. This chain links TRBV27 with TRBJ2-1; D is unclear. CDR3 length equals 13 residues. Germline-derived CDR1 and CDR2 are MNHEY and SMNVEV (reference sequence). V lost 5 bases and J 9 bases, leaving 14 bases between the germline ends. CDR3 in DNA: TGTGCCAGCAGTCCCCGGCCCGCAGTTGAGCAGTTCTTC. Translating gives CASSPRPAVEQFF.

The V and J genes are TRBV7-9 and TRBJ2-3, with a weak D call TRBD2 (7 bases). V was pared by 0 bases and J by 4 bases, with 17 bases between. Looked up from germline, CDR1 is SEHNR and CDR2 is FQNEAQ (reference sequence). The CDR3 runs 17 residues. The CDR3 reads CASSLAGFAGAPDTQYF. CDR3 DNA: TGTGCCAGCAGCTTAGCAGGGTTTGCGGGGGCCCCAGATACGCAGTATTTT.

This clonotype has only a few counts. The chain carries TRBV2 and TRBJ2-1; no clear D. V was shortened by 8 bases and J by 6 bases, with 11 bases between the two germline ends. The CDR3 spans 12 residues. The V gene's germline CDR1 is SNHLY and CDR2 FYNNEI. The CDR3 loop is CASGRLFNEQFF. Written as DNA, the CDR3 is TGTGCCAGCGGCCGACTCTTCAATGAGCAGTTCTTC.

This clonotype came up a few times. The V and J genes are TRBV14 and TRBJ1-5, with D unresolved. CDR3 length equals 16 residues. V gave up 4 bases and J gave up 1 base, with 14 bases separating them. Germline lookup yields CDR1 SGHDN and CDR2 FVKESK. The CDR3 DNA follows: TGTGCCAGCAGCCCCGAACCGGAAAGGAGCAATCAGCCCCAGCATTTT. It yields the protein CASSPEPERSNQPQHF.

This clonotype was counted only a few times. The chain joins TRBV6-5 to TRBJ2-1; possible D gene TRBD1, 6 bases. CDR1 and CDR2 from the germline V gene are MNHEY and SVGAGI. V was trimmed by 4 bases and J by 7 bases, leaving 14 bases between them. This CDR3 is built from 14 residues. Here the CDR3 reads CASSSTGWGNEQFF. CDR3 nucleotide sequence: TGTGCCAGCAGTTCGACAGGTTGGGGTAATGAGCAGTTCTTC.

The sample holds a few counts of this clonotype. V is TRBV7-9 and J is TRBJ1-2; 7 bases match TRBD1. This CDR3 region has 16 residues. The trim removed 5 bases at V and 1 base at J, leaving 10 bases unmatched. The germline V gene has CDR1 SEHNR and CDR2 FQNEAQ (reference sequence). The CDR3 nucleotides read TGTGCCAGCAGCCAAGCTAGTACAGGGGATAACTATGGCTACACCTTC. Translating gives CASSQASTGDNYGYTF.

This chain uses TRBV7-2 with TRBJ2-4, with D hard to call. V lost 6 bases, J lost 0 bases, and 12 bases lay in between. CDR3 length: 15 amino acids. CDR1 is SGHTA and CDR2 is FQGNSA in the germline V gene. This chain's CDR3 is CASSRQARAKNIQYF. The CDR3 coding sequence is TGTGCCAGCAGTCGGCAGGCCCGAGCCAAAAACATTCAGTACTTC. Based on the CDR3 plus reference TRBV7-2 and TRBJ2-4, the full variable domain is GAGVSQSPSNKVTEKGKDVELRCDPISGHTALYWYRQSLGQGLEFLIYFQGNSAPDKSGLPSDRFSAERTGGSVSTLTIQRTQQEDSAVYLCASSRQARAKNIQYFGAGTRLSVL.

The sample holds a few counts of this clonotype. The chain employs TRBV10-3 and TRBJ2-7, with D possibly TRBD2 on 6 matching bases. Trimming cost V 3 bases and J 4 bases, with 13 bases left between them. The CDR3 is 14 amino acids. The V gene's germline CDR1 is ENHRY and CDR2 SYGVKD. The CDR3 sequence: CAISDFGSGYEQYF. In DNA form, the CDR3 reads TGTGCCATCAGTGATTTCGGGAGTGGGTACGAGCAGTACTTC.